This is a list of T cell receptor beta chains from one sample in a study of blood T cell repertoires in COVID-19. Sequenced by immunoSEQ multiplex PCR; TCRdb stores in-frame clones only, minus some. The profile shows over 70,000 clones, 60% to 80% of them singletons. Sequencing input: peripheral blood. The receptors originated from a man between 65 and 85 years old with active or convalescent COVID-19. Both conserved end residues are trimmed from each CDR3.

v_gene	j_gene	CDR3aa
TRBV6-5	TRBJ2-2	ASKTGFANTGELF
TRBV29-1	TRBJ1-1	SAHPGQGRWDTEAF
TRBV7-9	TRBJ1-5	ASSLEQHQPQH
TRBV5-1	TRBJ2-7	ASSLDHGQGYEQY
TRBV19	TRBJ2-5	ASSPAGRAETQY
TRBV6-6	TRBJ1-1	ASFPKPGANTEAF
TRBV30	TRBJ1-2	AWRGTATYGYT
TRBV27	TRBJ1-2	ASSPHTGNFYGYT
TRBV28	TRBJ2-7	ASSFAGPGKSYEQY
TRBV5-1	TRBJ1-2	ASSYNPGQNYGYT
TRBV2	TRBJ2-3	AGQGGTDTQY
TRBV3-1/TRBV3-2	TRBJ2-3	ASSQGFKGGAADTQY
TRBV29-1	TRBJ1-1	SGTGQMNTEAF
TRBV11-3	TRBJ1-6	ASSLEGVNSPLH
TRBV5-6	TRBJ2-3	ASSLMRGGSDTQY
TRBV3-1/TRBV3-2	TRBJ2-7	ASKNRGSYEQY
TRBV27	TRBJ2-7	ASSLEQPTSGGHVGEQY
TRBV5-1	TRBJ2-2	ASSLTVSGELF
TRBV3-1/TRBV3-2	TRBJ2-3	ASSHDFGGDTQY
TRBV15	TRBJ2-4	ATSTGRMGNIQY
TRBV2	TRBJ1-1	ASSEFVRTEAF
TRBV14	TRBJ2-7	ASSLNPGREQY
TRBV7-3	TRBJ2-7	ASSPREDYEQY
TRBV9	TRBJ2-3	ASSEAGGRLDTQY
TRBV6-5	TRBJ2-1	ASTGRTGTGNEQF
TRBV6-6	TRBJ2-1	ASGGVVLAGEQF
TRBV27	TRBJ1-6	ASRPTGGMNSPLH
TRBV6-6	TRBJ1-4	ASSYSATNEKLF